These 21 T cell receptor beta chains were sequenced from one sample in a study of molecular identifiers for immune sequencing clone quantification. TCRdb used MiXCR to reprocess the PCR reads, holding one entry per CDR3 protein. Counted here are just under 650,000 distinct CDR3 sequences, 15% to 20% occurring once; the ten biggest clones make up under 0.95%. The source material was naive CD8+ T cells from blood, with Jurkat cell RNA spiked in. Subset of the sample: FACS-sorted CD8+CD4-CCR7+CD45RA+ naive T cells. These receptors all stem from a human donor in good health. Some libraries in this study had Jurkat cell RNA spiked in.

This clonotype was counted at least ten times. The chain recombines TRBV7-2 with TRBJ2-3; 8 bases agree with TRBD2. Trimming took 4 bases from V and 0 from J; bases not matched to a gene: 6. The germline V gene encodes CDR1 SGHTA and CDR2 FQGNSA. The CDR3 is 16 amino acids. CDR3 protein: CASSYLSGTSTDTQYF. The CDR3 region has the DNA TGTGCCAGCAGCTACCTTAGCGGGACTAGCACAGATACGCAGTATTTT.

This clonotype was found a few times. The rearrangement links TRBV14 to TRBJ2-7, with D unresolved. The CDR3 sequence is 15 residues long. The germline V gene has CDR1 SGHDN and CDR2 FVKESK. The germline V and J ends were trimmed by 2 bases and 3 bases, with 14 bases remaining between them. CDR3 DNA: TGTGCCAGCAGCCAATGGGCGGTAAAGTTCTACGAGCAGTACTTC. Protein product: CASSQWAVKFYEQYF. The complete variable domain, with remaining parts taken from reference TRBV14 and TRBJ2-7, reads EAGVTQFPSHSVIEKGQTVTLRCDPISGHDNLYWYRRVMGKEIKFLLHFVKESKQDESGMPNNRFLAERTGGTYSTLKVQPAELEDSGVYFCASSQWAVKFYEQYFGPGTRLTVT.

Ten or more counts support this clonotype. The chain couples TRBV7-9 to TRBJ1-1; 9 bases map to TRBD1. The CDR3 covers 14 residues. Looked up from germline, CDR1 is SEHNR and CDR2 is FQNEAQ (reference sequence). V dropped 6 bases and J dropped 5; count of bases not matched to a gene: 7. CDR3 DNA sequence: TGTGCCAGCAGATCCGACAGGGGGGAAACTGAAGCTTTCTTT. Protein: CASRSDRGETEAFF.

This clonotype was recorded at least ten times. The gene calls are TRBV24-1 and TRBJ2-3; D is possibly TRBD2 (6 bases). The CDR3 runs to 14 residues. Trimming removed 7 bases from V and 3 bases from J, with 13 bases in between. Germline V gene sequence: CDR1 KGHDR, CDR2 SFDVKD. CDR3 in DNA: TGTGCCACCAGCAAGGACTATTCAACAGATACGCAGTATTTT. Its translation is CATSKDYSTDTQYF.

On this clonotype: With a much larger clone just one base away, this may be a read error. The CDR3 bases are TGTGCCAGCAGCTCTGTTTTAGCGGGAGAACGAGAGACCCAGTACTTC. This gives the protein CASSSVLAGERETQYF. This sequence joins TRBV7-9 and TRBJ2-5, with 9 bases identical to TRBD2. CDR1 and CDR2 (germline): SEHNR, FQNEAQ (reference sequence). The ends lost 4 bases at V and 4 bases at J; junction bases unmatched: 10. This CDR3 is 16 amino acids long. Supplemented by reference TRBV7-9 and TRBJ2-5, the full variable domain reads DTGVSQNPRHKITKRGQNVTFRCDPISEHNRLYWYRQTLGQGPEFLTYFQNEAQLEKSRLLSDRFSAERPKGSFSTLEIQRTEQGDSAMYLCASSSVLAGERETQYFGPGTRLLVL.

The sample holds a few counts of this clonotype. This chain joins TRBV4-1 and TRBJ1-4; D might be TRBD1 (5 bases). Trimming took 5 bases from V and 4 from J, leaving 14 bases between them. There are 15 residues in the CDR3. The germline CDR1 and CDR2 sequences are MGHRA and YSYEKL. CDR3 residues: CASSGGEADNEKLFF. CDR3 in DNA: TGCGCCAGCAGCGGAGGGGAGGCTGATAATGAAAAACTGTTTTTT.

CDR3: CASSLAGAGNTIYF. CDR3 in DNA: TGCGCCAGCAGCTTGGCTGGTGCTGGAAACACCATATATTTT. The V and J genes are TRBV5-1 and TRBJ1-3; D ambiguous. This CDR3 region has 14 residues. In germline, CDR1 is SGHRS, CDR2 YFSETQ. V lost 0 bases and J lost 2, with 6 bases in between.

This clonotype was counted only a few times. The chain couples TRBV2 to TRBJ2-3, with TRBD2 matching over 9 bases. From germline, CDR1 is SNHLY and CDR2 FYNNEI. This CDR3 is 15 amino acids long. V lost 3 bases, J lost 2 bases, and 3 bases stayed unmatched. Written as DNA, the CDR3 is TGTGCCAGCAGTGATGTAGCGGGAGTCACAGATACGCAGTATTTT. Protein sequence: CASSDVAGVTDTQYF. The variable domain in full, with the rest retrieved from reference TRBV2 and TRBJ2-3, is EPEVTQTPSHQVTQMGQEVILRCVPISNHLYFYWYRQILGQKVEFLVSFYNNEISEKSEIFDDQFSVERPDGSNFTLKIRSTKLEDSAMYFCASSDVAGVTDTQYFGPGTRLTVL.

Details on this clonotype: Possible read error: a much larger clone is one base away. A read error is likely, as this CDR3 ends without the conserved phenylalanine or tryptophan. The chain uses TRBV3-1 and TRBJ2-7; TRBD1 might be the D (5 bases). The CDR3 has 14 residues. Trimming took off 0 bases at V and 6 bases at J, with 12 bases between the two ends. Germline V gene sequence: CDR1 LGHDT, CDR2 YNNKEL (reference sequence). The CDR3 sequence: CASSQDVDTPEQYS. The CDR3 DNA follows: TGTGCCAGCAGCCAAGATGTGGACACCCCCGAGCAGTACTCC.

The chain is built from TRBV27 and TRBJ2-1; 9 bases are a match to TRBD1. Germline V gives CDR1 MNHEY, CDR2 SMNVEV (reference sequence). The V and J ends lost 8 bases and 4 bases, in that order; junction bases with no gene match: 9. The CDR3 runs 15 residues. DNA of the CDR3: TGTGCCAGCTCGGAGGGGACAGGGAATTACAATGAGCAGTTCTTC. It specifies CASSEGTGNYNEQFF.

With respect to this clonotype: Relative to the germline gene, one junction end is altered; a read error may explain this. This chain uses TRBV6-2 or TRBV6-3 with TRBJ2-7, with D possibly being TRBD1 or TRBD2 (5 bases each). This CDR3 has 13 amino acids. Germline loops: CDR1 MNHEY, CDR2 SVGEGT. The CDR3 loop is CASSFGTSYEKYF. CDR3 nucleotide sequence: TGTGCCAGCAGTTTCGGGACCTCATACGAGAAGTACTTC.

This clonotype was seen ten or more times. V and J are TRBV10-3 and TRBJ2-7; D call uncertain. CDR3 length: 13 residues. Trimming removed 3 bases at V and 7 bases at J, with 13 bases between. Germline-derived CDR1 and CDR2 are ENHRY and SYGVKD. The CDR3 loop is CAISDPFELEQYF. CDR3 DNA: TGTGCCATCAGTGACCCTTTTGAGCTAGAGCAGTACTTC.

In its sample, this clonotype was seen many times. CDR3 DNA sequence: TGTGCCAGCAGCTATCCGGGACAGAGCTACGAGCAGTACTTC. This translates into CASSYPGQSYEQYF. The chain carries TRBV7-9 and TRBJ2-7, with 7 bases matching TRBD1. Looked up from germline, CDR1 is SEHNR and CDR2 is FQNEAQ (reference sequence). The CDR3 runs to 14 residues. Trimming at V came to 4 bases and at J to 3 bases, leaving 6 bases not matched to a gene.

This clonotype was detected ten times or more. This chain uses TRBV7-6 with TRBJ2-6; D may match TRBD1 or TRBD2 (5 bases each). Germline V CDR1 and CDR2: SGHVS, FNYEAQ. The ends were cut back, 4 bases at V and 3 bases at J, with 13 bases in the middle. This CDR3 is built from 16 residues. CDR3 loop: CASSSGVGVGANVLTF. CDR3 DNA: TGTGCCAGCAGCTCCGGGGTAGGGGTTGGGGCCAACGTCCTGACTTTC.

In its sample, this clonotype was seen a few times. The chain has TRBV19 and TRBJ2-1, with 9 bases that match TRBD2. The CDR3 length is 15 residues. V lost 2 bases and J lost 7; bases outside the gene matches: 6. The germline gives CDR1 LNHDA, CDR2 SQIVND (reference sequence). The CDR3 coding sequence is TGTGCCAGTAGTATATTTAGCGGGAGTATTAATGAGCAGTTCTTC. This sequence encodes CASSIFSGSINEQFF.

This clonotype came up a few times. The chain has TRBV2 and TRBJ2-7, with D possibly being TRBD1 (6 bases). V was trimmed by 8 bases and J by 3 bases, leaving 14 bases between them. CDR1 SNHLY and CDR2 FYNNEI come from the germline V gene. The CDR3 spans 13 residues. The CDR3 nucleotides read TGTGCCAGCGCCGGACAGAAGGTCTACGAGCAGTACTTC. Protein: CASAGQKVYEQYF.

This clonotype has more than one count but fewer than ten. The V gene is TRBV9, the J gene TRBJ2-3; TRBD2 matches 16 bases. V lost 4 bases, J lost 4 bases, and 12 bases stayed unmatched. There are 19 residues in the CDR3. Per the germline V gene, CDR1 is SGDLS and CDR2 is YYNGEE. The CDR3 DNA reads as TGTGCCAGCAGCTCAGACCCCGGGACTAGCGGGGGGGCTTCAGATACGCAGTATTTT. It translates to CASSSDPGTSGGASDTQYF.

As to this clonotype: Given a much more abundant clone one base away, this may be a read error. This CDR3 is missing its conserved last phenylalanine or tryptophan, likely due to a read error. This chain uses TRBV12-3 or TRBV12-4 with TRBJ2-7; 8 nucleotides match TRBD2. The trim removed 2 bases at V and 4 bases at J, leaving 4 bases unmatched. This CDR3 has 14 amino acids. In DNA, the CDR3 is TGTGCCAGCAGTTTAAACCCGGGAGGGTACGAGCAGTACTCC. It is translated as CASSLNPGGYEQYS.

Ten or more counts support this clonotype. The gene calls are TRBV9 and TRBJ1-1, with no clear D. V lost 3 bases and J 0 bases, leaving 6 bases between the germline ends. This CDR3 has 13 amino acids. Germline-derived CDR1 and CDR2 are SGDLS and YYNGEE. CDR3 amino acids: CASSAGMNTEAFF. The CDR3 DNA reads TGTGCCAGCAGCGCCGGGATGAACACTGAAGCTTTCTTT.

This clonotype appeared a few times. V gene TRBV15 combines with J gene TRBJ2-5; D not certain. Between the trimmed V and J ends, which lost 0 bases and 1 base, there was a span of 6 bases. Germline V CDR1 and CDR2: LNHNV, YYDKDF (reference sequence). This CDR3 contains 14 residues. The CDR3 sequence: CATSRDSSQETQYF. CDR3 DNA: TGTGCCACCAGCAGAGATTCGAGCCAAGAGACCCAGTACTTC.

A word on this clonotype: A much larger clone sits a single nucleotide away, making a read error possible. The chain combines TRBV2 with TRBJ2-7; 11 nucleotides align to TRBD2. Germline CDR1 SNHLY, CDR2 FYNNEI. CDR3 size: 15 residues. After removal of 4 bases from V and 2 bases from J, the junction contained 4 bases not matched to a gene. The CDR3 reads CASSALAGAPYEQYF. For the CDR3, the DNA is TGTGCCAGCAGTGCACTAGCGGGGGCCCCCTACGAGCAGTACTTC.